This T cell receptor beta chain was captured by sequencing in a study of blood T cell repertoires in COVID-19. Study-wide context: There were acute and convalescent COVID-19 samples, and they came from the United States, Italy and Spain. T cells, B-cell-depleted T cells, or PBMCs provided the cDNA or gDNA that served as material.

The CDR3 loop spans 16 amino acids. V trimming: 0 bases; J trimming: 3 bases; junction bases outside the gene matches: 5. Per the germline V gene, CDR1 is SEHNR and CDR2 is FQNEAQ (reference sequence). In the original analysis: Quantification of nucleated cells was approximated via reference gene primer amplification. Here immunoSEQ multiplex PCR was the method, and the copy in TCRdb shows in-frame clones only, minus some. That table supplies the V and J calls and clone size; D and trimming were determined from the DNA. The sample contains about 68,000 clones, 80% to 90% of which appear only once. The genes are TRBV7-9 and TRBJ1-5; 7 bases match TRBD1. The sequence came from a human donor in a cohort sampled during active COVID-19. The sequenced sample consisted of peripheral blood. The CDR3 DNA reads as TGTGCCAGCAGCTTAGCGTCAGGGGGAGACAATCAGCCCCAGCATTTT. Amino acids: CASSLASGGDNQPQHF.